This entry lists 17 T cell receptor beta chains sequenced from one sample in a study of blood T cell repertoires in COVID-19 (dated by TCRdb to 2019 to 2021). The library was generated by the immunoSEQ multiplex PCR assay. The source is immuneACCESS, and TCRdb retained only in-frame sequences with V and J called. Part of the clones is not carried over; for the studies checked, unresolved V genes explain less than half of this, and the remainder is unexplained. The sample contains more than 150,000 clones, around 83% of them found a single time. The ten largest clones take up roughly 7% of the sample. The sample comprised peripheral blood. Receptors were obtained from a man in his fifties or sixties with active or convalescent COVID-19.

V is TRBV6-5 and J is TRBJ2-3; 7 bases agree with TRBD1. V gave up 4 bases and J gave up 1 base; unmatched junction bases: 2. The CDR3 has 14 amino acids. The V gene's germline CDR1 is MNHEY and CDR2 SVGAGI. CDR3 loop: CASSLGTGTDTQYF. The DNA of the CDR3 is TGTGCCAGCAGTTTGGGGACAGGCACAGATACGCAGTATTTT.

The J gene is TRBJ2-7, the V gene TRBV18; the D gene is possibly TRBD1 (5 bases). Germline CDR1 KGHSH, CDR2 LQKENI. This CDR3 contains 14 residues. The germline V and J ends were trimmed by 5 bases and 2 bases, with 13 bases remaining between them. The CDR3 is CASSAQTGTYEQYF. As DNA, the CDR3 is TGTGCCAGCTCAGCTCAAACAGGTACCTACGAGCAGTACTTC. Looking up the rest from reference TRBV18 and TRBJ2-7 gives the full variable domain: NAGVMQNPRHLVRRRGQEARLRCSPMKGHSHVYWYRQLPEEGLKFMVYLQKENIIDESGMPKERFSAEFPKEGPSILRIQQVVRGDSAAYFCASSAQTGTYEQYFGPGTRLTVT.

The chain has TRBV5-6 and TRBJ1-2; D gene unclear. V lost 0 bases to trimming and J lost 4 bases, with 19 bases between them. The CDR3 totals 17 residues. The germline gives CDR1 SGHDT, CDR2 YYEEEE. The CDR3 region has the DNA TGTGCCAGCAGCTTGGTGCGGGTCGGCATCCTTGGCTATGGCTACACCTTC. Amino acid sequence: CASSLVRVGILGYGYTF.

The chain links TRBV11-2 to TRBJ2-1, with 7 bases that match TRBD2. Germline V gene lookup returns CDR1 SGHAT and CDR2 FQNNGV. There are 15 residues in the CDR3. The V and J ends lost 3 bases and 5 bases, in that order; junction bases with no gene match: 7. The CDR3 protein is CASSFASGNNNEQFF. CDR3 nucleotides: TGTGCCAGCAGCTTTGCCAGCGGGAATAACAATGAGCAGTTCTTC.

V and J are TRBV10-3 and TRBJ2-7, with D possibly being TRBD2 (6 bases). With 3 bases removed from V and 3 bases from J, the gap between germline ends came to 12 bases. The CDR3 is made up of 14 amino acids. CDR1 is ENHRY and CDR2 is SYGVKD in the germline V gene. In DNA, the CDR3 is TGTGCCATCAGTGACGGGACTTTAGACTACGAGCAGTACTTC. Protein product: CAISDGTLDYEQYF.

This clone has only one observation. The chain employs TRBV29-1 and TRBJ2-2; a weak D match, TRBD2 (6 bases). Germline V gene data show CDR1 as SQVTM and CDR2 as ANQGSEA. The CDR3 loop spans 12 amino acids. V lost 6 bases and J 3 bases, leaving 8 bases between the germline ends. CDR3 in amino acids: CSVGGDTGELFF. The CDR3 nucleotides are TGCAGCGTGGGAGGCGACACCGGGGAGCTGTTTTTT.

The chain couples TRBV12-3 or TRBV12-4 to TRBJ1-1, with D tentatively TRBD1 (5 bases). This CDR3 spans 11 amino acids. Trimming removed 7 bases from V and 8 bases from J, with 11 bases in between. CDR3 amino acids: CASNTGGEAFF. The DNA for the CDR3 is TGTGCCAGCAACACCGGGGGAGAAGCTTTCTTT.

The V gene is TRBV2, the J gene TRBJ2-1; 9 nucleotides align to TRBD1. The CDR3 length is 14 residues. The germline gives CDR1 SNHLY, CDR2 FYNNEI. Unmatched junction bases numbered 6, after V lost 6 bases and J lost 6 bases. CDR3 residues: CASRPGTGTNEQFF. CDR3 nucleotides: TGTGCCAGCAGGCCAGGGACAGGGACCAATGAGCAGTTCTTC.

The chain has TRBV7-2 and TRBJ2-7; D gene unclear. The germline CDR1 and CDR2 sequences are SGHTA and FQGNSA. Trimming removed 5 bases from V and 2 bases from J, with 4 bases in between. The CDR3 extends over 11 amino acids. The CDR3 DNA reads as TGTGCCAGCAGCACAGCCTACGAGCAGTACTTC. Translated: CASSTAYEQYF.

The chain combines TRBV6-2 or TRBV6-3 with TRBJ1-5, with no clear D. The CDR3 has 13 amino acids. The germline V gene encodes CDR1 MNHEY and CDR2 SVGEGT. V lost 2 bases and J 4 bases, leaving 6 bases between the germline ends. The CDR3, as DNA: TGTGCCAGCAGTTACATTCAAAATCAGCCCCAGCATTTT. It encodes CASSYIQNQPQHF.

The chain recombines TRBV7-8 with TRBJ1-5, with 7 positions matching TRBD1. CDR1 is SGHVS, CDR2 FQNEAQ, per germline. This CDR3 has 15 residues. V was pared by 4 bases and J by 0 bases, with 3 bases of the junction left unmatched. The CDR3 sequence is CASSSGQFSNQPQHF. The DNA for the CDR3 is TGTGCCAGCAGCTCGGGACAGTTTAGCAATCAGCCCCAGCATTTT.

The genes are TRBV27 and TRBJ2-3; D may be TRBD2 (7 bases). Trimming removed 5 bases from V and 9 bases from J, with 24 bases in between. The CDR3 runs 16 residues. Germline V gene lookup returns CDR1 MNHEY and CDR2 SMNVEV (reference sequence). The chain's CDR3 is CASSPRFVGGPRTQYF. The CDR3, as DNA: TGTGCCAGCAGTCCCCGTTTCGTCGGGGGGCCCCGGACGCAGTATTTT.

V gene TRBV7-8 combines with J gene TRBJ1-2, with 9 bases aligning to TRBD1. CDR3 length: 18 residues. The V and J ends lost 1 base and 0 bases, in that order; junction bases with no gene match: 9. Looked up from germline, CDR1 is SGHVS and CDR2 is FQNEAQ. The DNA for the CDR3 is TGTGCCAGCAGCTTAGGGGTCCTTCGGACAGGGGCTAACTATGGCTACACCTTC. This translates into CASSLGVLRTGANYGYTF.

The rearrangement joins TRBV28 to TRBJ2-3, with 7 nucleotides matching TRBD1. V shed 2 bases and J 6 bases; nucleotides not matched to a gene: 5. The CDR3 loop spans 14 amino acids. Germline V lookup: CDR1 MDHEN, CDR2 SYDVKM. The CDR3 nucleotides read TGTGCCAGCAGTTTAGGGGACAGCTACGATACGCAGTATTTT. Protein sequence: CASSLGDSYDTQYF.

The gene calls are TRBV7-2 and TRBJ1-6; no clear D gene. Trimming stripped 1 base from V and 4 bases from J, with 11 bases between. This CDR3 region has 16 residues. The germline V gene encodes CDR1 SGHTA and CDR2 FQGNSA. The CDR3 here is CASSLGVGSYNSPLHF. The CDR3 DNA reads TGTGCCAGCAGCTTAGGTGTTGGCAGTTATAATTCACCCCTCCACTTT.

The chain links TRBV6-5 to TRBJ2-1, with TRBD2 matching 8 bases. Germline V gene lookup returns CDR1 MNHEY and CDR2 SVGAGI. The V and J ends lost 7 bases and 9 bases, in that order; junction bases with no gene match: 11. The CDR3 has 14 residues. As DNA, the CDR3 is TGTGCCAGCACTCTACGGGGACTAGATGCTGAGCAGTTCTTC. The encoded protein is CASTLRGLDAEQFF.

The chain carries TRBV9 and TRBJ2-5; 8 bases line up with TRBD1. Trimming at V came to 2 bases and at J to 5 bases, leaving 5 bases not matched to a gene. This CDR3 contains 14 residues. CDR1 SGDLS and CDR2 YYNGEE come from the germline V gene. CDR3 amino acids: CASSVTQGVETQYF. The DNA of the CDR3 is TGTGCCAGCAGCGTTACACAGGGGGTGGAGACCCAGTACTTC.